This T cell receptor beta chain was profiled in a study of identical twins (dated by TCRdb to 2016 to 2017). As for the study more broadly: To test whether fetal clonotypes persist, this study deep-sequenced TCR alpha and beta repertoires from monozygotic twins, from unrelated adults of various ages, and from cord blood. To rule out contamination, replicate twin experiments were performed at different times with different library preparation protocols.

Library method: 5' RACE. Sequencing instrument: Illumina HiSeq 2000. Template switching added a universal primer binding site, and the final cDNA carried a unique molecular identifier that allowed TCR cDNA molecules to be counted accurately. Specific primers in the conserved constant-segment region were used to synthesize first-strand cDNA for TCR alpha and beta chains. Each cDNA library was double barcoded, with a SMART-Mk sample barcode plus Illumina barcodes, to control for contamination. Two successive PCR steps introduced TruSeq adapter sequences along with Illumina sample barcodes. The Illumina HiSeq platform was used with custom primers to sequence TCR alpha and beta cDNA libraries. On the study's bioinformatics: MiGEC processed the raw reads to extract unique molecular identifiers, while MiXCR was used to determine the CDR3 positions. Recombination models were inferred per individual with the repgenHMM and IGoR tools using an EM algorithm. The analysis of shared clonotypes was done with the tcR package in R, with sharing normalized by the product of cloneset sizes. To study raw recombination without the effects of thymic and clonal selection, out-of-frame nonproductive sequences were analyzed. TCRdb passed the public sequencing reads through fastp at Q25 and MiXCR, retaining productive beta sequences. Rows with a matching CDR3 protein are joined into one entry that keeps the most common DNA and genes. These V and J calls rely on TCRdb rather than the paper's analysis. A total of roughly 750,000 distinct CDR3 sequences appear in this sample, about 20% of them only once. The ten biggest clones cover about 4.5% of the sample.

Broader findings and caveats from the paper: A weaker excess of twin sharing was found in beta out-of-frame sequences because the signal-to-noise ratio was lowered by fewer shared sequences. Because the same donors could not be followed over many years, conclusions were based on cross-sectional statistical analysis. Abundant cord blood beta clonotypes had fewer insertions, young adult naive repertoires showed a similar but weaker trend, and memory repertoires showed no such trend. Recombination models systematically underestimated out-of-frame TCR alpha sharing in monozygotic twins but agreed with sharing between unrelated individuals. Invariant T cells such as MAIT and iNKT could partly confound zero-insertion analyses, although diverse VJ usage argued against such confounding for most clonotypes. Compared with coincidental sharing between unrelated individuals, an excess of low generation-probability sequences was observed among out-of-frame TCR alpha sequences shared between twins.

This clonotype was counted a few times. Its antigen target is currently unknown. One base away there is no much larger clone; base qualities are not given. For this chain, trimming is 6 bases at the V end and 0 bases at the J end, and the number of junction bases without a gene match is 14. The CDR3 has 19 amino acids, counting the end cysteine and phenylalanine. Solely the CDR3 DNA is kept, with 57 bases framed from the first base. Every donor in the study was a healthy Caucasian. Three pairs of female monozygotic twins, all aged about 18 to 30 years, were included in the twin cohort. Peripheral blood mononuclear cells were the source from which RNA for the TCR libraries was isolated. In addition, the sample was reused for a study of T cells expressing NK-cell markers. Taken from the second paper: Three sorted T-cell subsets (CD3+CD56+NKG2C+, CD3+CD56+NKG2C- and CD3+CD56-NKG2C+) from roughly 8 donors had their TCR beta-chain repertoires profiled. Among the eight sequenced donors, only one was HCMV-seronegative, while the other seven were HCMV-seropositive. To restrict sorting to alphabetaTCR-expressing T cells, an anti-gammadeltaTCR antibody was added in several experiments. For about 6 donors, the dominant CD3+CD56+NKG2C+ clonotypes were among the top 10 CD8+ clonotypes and accounted for roughly 1.0-7.5% of CD8+ T cells. Those dominant clonotypes were again the most abundant among CD3+CD56-NKG2C+ cells in a few donors, at about 28.3-60.1%. It remained unclear whether the expanded NKG2C-expressing T cell clones were specific for HCMV antigens. Randomly selected healthy volunteers, three men and five women, were used as the eight sequenced donors. To determine HCMV serostatus, a commercial ELISA kit was used to detect HCMV-specific IgG in serum. Bulk peripheral blood T-cell repertoires were additionally sequenced from unsorted PBMC for six donors. MIGEC handled demultiplexing of the reads and grouping by UMI, while MiTCR was used to assemble and quantify clonotypes. To remove erroneous sequences, TCR cDNA sequences were retained only when supported by two or more reads. Downstream repertoire analysis used the tcR package, and clonotypes were matched across fractions by CDR3 nucleotide sequence plus V segment. Antigen specificity was annotated against VDJdb with VDJmatch, allowing one amino acid substitution in CDR3.

Recombination connected TRBV12-3 or TRBV12-4 to TRBJ2-1; TRBD2 agrees with 10 junctional bases. This TCR was sampled from a woman aged 18-29 years in good health. The material sequenced was PBMCs. The nucleotide sequence is TGTGCCAGCAGCCCCTTTTTCAGCGGGAGGGGGAGCTCCTACAATGAGCAGTTCTTC. Its translation is CASSPFFSGRGSSYNEQFF.